One and the same sample provided the 10 T cell receptor beta chains below, sequenced in a study of cytomegalovirus exposure and HLA in healthy donors. PCR primers comprised 60 Vbeta and 13 Jbeta primers. Only in-frame clones appear in the TCRdb table, and some are missing; sequencing was by immunoSEQ multiplex PCR. The data contain over 90,000 clones, approximately 87% of them seen just once; the ten biggest clones take up just over 2.5%. The sequenced material came from PBMCs. The source is a man aged 35-49 years in good health and CMV-seronegative.

This clone was seen only once. The J gene is TRBJ1-4, the V gene TRBV10-3, with 7 bases identical to TRBD1. Germline V gene data show CDR1 as ENHRY and CDR2 as SYGVKD. There are 14 residues in the CDR3. With 11 bases clipped from V and 6 bases from J, the junction kept 12 bases outside the gene matches. CDR3 amino acids: CAAGGGQGDEKLFF. The CDR3 coding sequence is TGTGCCGCCGGCGGGGGGCAGGGGGATGAAAAACTGTTTTTT.

The genes are TRBV13 and TRBJ2-7; D is undetermined. From germline, CDR1 is PRHDT and CDR2 FYEKMQ (reference sequence). V lost 5 bases to trimming and J lost 0 bases, with 14 bases between them. The CDR3 is 15 residues long. CDR3 sequence: CASSPLLRRSYEQYF. CDR3 bases: TGTGCCAGCAGCCCACTCTTGCGGCGCTCCTACGAGCAGTACTTC.

The V call is TRBV11-2, the J call TRBJ2-1, with TRBD1 matching over 10 bases. The CDR3 totals 15 residues. V trimming: 6 bases; J trimming: 9 bases; junction bases outside the gene matches: 11. Germline V lookup: CDR1 SGHAT, CDR2 FQNNGV. CDR3 sequence: CASSYRGTGVGEQFF. In DNA, the CDR3 is TGTGCCAGCAGTTACCGCGGGACAGGGGTTGGTGAGCAGTTCTTC.

The chain carries TRBV7-9 and TRBJ2-7; D unresolved. V shed 1 base and J shed 3 bases, with 7 bases lying between them. Germline V gives CDR1 SEHNR, CDR2 FQNEAQ (reference sequence). This CDR3 contains 13 residues. The CDR3 here is CASSLEAGYEQYF. The CDR3 nucleotides are TGTGCCAGCAGCTTAGAAGCCGGCTACGAGCAGTACTTC.

The chain has TRBV2 and TRBJ1-1; D might be TRBD1 (5 bases). CDR1 and CDR2 (germline): SNHLY, FYNNEI. The ends were cut back, 6 bases at V and 1 base at J, with 12 bases in the middle. The CDR3 totals 14 residues. In DNA, the CDR3 is TGTGCCAGCAGGGGGCGCGGTCCGAACACTGAAGCTTTCTTT. This gives the protein CASRGRGPNTEAFF.

This clone was observed a handful of times. The chain recombines TRBV6-1 with TRBJ1-2; TRBD1 might be the D (5 bases). This CDR3 contains 13 residues. The V gene's germline CDR1 is MNHNS and CDR2 SASEGT. V lost 4 bases, J lost 8 bases, and 14 bases lay in between. The CDR3 nucleotides are TGTGCCAGCAGTGCCAGGGAGGTTGGCGGCTACACCTTC. This translates into CASSAREVGGYTF.

The chain carries TRBV27 and TRBJ2-3; TRBD2 agrees at 9 bases. CDR3 size: 17 residues. Unmatched junction bases numbered 20, after V lost 6 bases and J lost 10 bases. The germline V gene has CDR1 MNHEY and CDR2 SMNVEV (reference sequence). The CDR3 coding sequence is TGTGCCAGCAGCGACATAGCGGGGGCCCCCCTCCCTGAGCCGCAGTATTTT. It codes for CASSDIAGAPLPEPQYF.

The chain carries TRBV27 and TRBJ2-5; 8 bases agree with TRBD2. The DNA end favors TRBJ2-7, so the J call may be wrong. The CDR3 contains 16 residues. Germline lookup yields CDR1 MNHEY and CDR2 SMNVEV (reference sequence). The CDR3 reads CASSFALGGGITEQYF. The CDR3 region has the DNA TGTGCCAGCAGTTTCGCGCTGGGCGGGGGGATAACCGAGCAGTACTTC.

The chain couples TRBV11-2 to TRBJ1-4, with unresolved D. Between the trimmed V and J ends, which lost 3 bases and 4 bases, there was a span of 9 bases. Germline lookup yields CDR1 SGHAT and CDR2 FQNNGV. The CDR3 totals 14 residues. CDR3 sequence: CASSFSGDNEKLFF. DNA for the CDR3: TGTGCCAGCAGCTTTTCCGGGGATAATGAAAAACTGTTTTTT. Full variable domain (outside the CDR3, taken from reference TRBV11-2 and TRBJ1-4): EAGVAQSPRYKIIEKRQSVAFWCNPISGHATLYWYQQILGQGPKLLIQFQNNGVVDDSQLPKDRFSAERLKGVDSTLKIQPAKLEDSAVYLCASSFSGDNEKLFFGSGTQLSVL.

The chain joins TRBV9 to TRBJ1-1; D perhaps matches TRBD1 (5 bases). The germline V gene encodes CDR1 SGDLS and CDR2 YYNGEE. The CDR3 extends over 14 amino acids. The ends were cut back, 0 bases at V and 8 bases at J, with 14 bases in the middle. CDR3 region: CASSVEGGAGEAFF. The CDR3 coding sequence is TGTGCCAGCAGCGTAGAAGGAGGGGCAGGCGAAGCTTTCTTT.